Shown below are 18 T cell receptor beta chains from a single sample sequenced in a study of OX40 agonist ivuxolimab in advanced cancers. Libraries were prepared by immunoSEQ multiplex PCR; TCRdb keeps only in-frame clonotypes and omits some of them. Found here are roughly 86,000 clones, approximately 90% of them singletons; the top ten hold about 1.1%. Source: CD4+ or CD8+ T cells sorted from blood, taken in a trial of the OX40 agonist ivuxolimab. These receptors were taken from an adult with an advanced solid tumor such as melanoma, head and neck, liver or kidney cancer.

The chain couples TRBV27 to TRBJ2-2, with D uncertain. Germline values: CDR1 MNHEY, CDR2 SMNVEV (reference sequence). The V gene lost 2 bases and the J gene lost 2 bases, with 6 bases spanning the gap. This CDR3 is built from 14 residues. This CDR3 reads CASSLRRNTGELFF. CDR3 in DNA: TGTGCCAGCAGTTTAAGGAGAAACACCGGGGAGCTGTTTTTT.

The chain combines TRBV5-1 with TRBJ2-2; D is ambiguous. The CDR3 extends over 15 amino acids. Germline values: CDR1 SGHRS, CDR2 YFSETQ. Trimming removed 1 base from V and 1 base from J, with 8 bases in between. The CDR3 nucleotides are TGCGCCAGCAGCTTGATTCGGCAGAACACCGGGGAGCTGTTTTTT. Translating gives CASSLIRQNTGELFF. Full variable domain (rest looked up from reference TRBV5-1 and TRBJ2-2): KAGVTQTPRYLIKTRGQQVTLSCSPISGHRSVSWYQQTPGQGLQFLFEYFSETQRNKGNFPGRFSGRQFSNSRSEMNVSTLELGDSALYLCASSLIRQNTGELFFGEGSRLTVL.

This CDR3 reads CASRLADYQETQYF. CDR3 DNA: TGTGCCAGCAGACTAGCGGATTACCAAGAGACCCAGTACTTC. The gene calls are TRBV28 and TRBJ2-5; 8 bases line up with TRBD2. The V and J ends lost 6 bases and 0 bases, in that order; junction bases with no gene match: 3. The germline V gene encodes CDR1 MDHEN and CDR2 SYDVKM. The CDR3 has 14 amino acids.

In its sample, this clone was seen once. The chain is built from TRBV7-2 and TRBJ2-5; D gene ambiguous. Trimming pared 5 bases from V and 5 bases from J, leaving 12 bases between. This CDR3 has 13 residues. The germline gives CDR1 SGHTA, CDR2 FQGNSA. The CDR3 DNA follows: TGTGCCAGCAGCCCAGAACCCGGGGAGACCCAGTACTTC. It encodes CASSPEPGETQYF.

This clone was detected a few times. J is TRBJ2-1 and V is TRBV6-1; 9 nucleotides align to TRBD1. V was clipped by 5 bases and J by 4 bases; unmatched bases: 6. Germline CDR1 MNHNS, CDR2 SASEGT. This CDR3 has 15 amino acids. The CDR3: CASSTGTGIYNEQFF. In nucleotides, the CDR3 is TGTGCCAGCAGTACCGGGACAGGGATTTACAATGAGCAGTTCTTC.

The rearrangement links TRBV4-1 to TRBJ2-5; 14 nucleotides align to TRBD2. Germline lookup yields CDR1 MGHRA and CDR2 YSYEKL. The trim removed 6 bases at V and 2 bases at J, leaving 8 bases unmatched. The CDR3 has 17 residues. The CDR3 spells CASSAGTSGSQQETQYF. The DNA of the CDR3 is TGCGCCAGCAGTGCTGGGACTAGCGGGAGTCAGCAAGAGACCCAGTACTTC.

V usage is TRBV19 and J usage is TRBJ2-7; TRBD2 matches at 7 bases. V dropped 2 bases and J dropped 3; count of bases not matched to a gene: 10. Germline V gene data show CDR1 as LNHDA and CDR2 as SQIVND (reference sequence). This CDR3 is 16 amino acids long. Written as DNA, the CDR3 is TGTGCCAGTAGTATAAAATTTAGCGGGCAATGCTACGAGCAGTACTTC. Translating gives CASSIKFSGQCYEQYF.

The CDR3 loop is CASSPQGLGGYTF. The CDR3 bases are TGTGCCAGCAGTCCACAGGGCCTGGGTGGCTACACCTTC. The J gene is TRBJ1-2, the V gene TRBV6-6, with D possibly matching TRBD1 (6 bases). The germline CDR1 and CDR2 sequences are MNHNY and SVGAGI (reference sequence). The length of the CDR3 is 13 residues. V was cut by 5 bases and J by 7 bases, with 14 bases left in between.

CDR3 sequence: CASSLGRELNQPQHF. The CDR3 DNA reads as TGTGCCAGCAGCTTAGGCCGGGAGTTGAATCAGCCCCAGCATTTT. The chain uses TRBV7-2 and TRBJ1-5; D not resolved. The germline V and J ends were trimmed by 1 base and 4 bases, with 11 bases remaining between them. CDR1 is SGHTA and CDR2 is FQGNSA in the germline V gene. The CDR3 totals 15 residues.

The V call is TRBV5-1, the J call TRBJ2-7; D is unresolved. V was trimmed by 7 bases and J by 0 bases, leaving 11 bases between them. The CDR3 runs to 13 residues. CDR1 is SGHRS, CDR2 YFSETQ, per germline. DNA for the CDR3: TGCGCCAGCGCCACAGAGAACTCCTACGAGCAGTACTTC. This sequence encodes CASATENSYEQYF. The variable domain in full, with the rest retrieved from reference TRBV5-1 and TRBJ2-7, is KAGVTQTPRYLIKTRGQQVTLSCSPISGHRSVSWYQQTPGQGLQFLFEYFSETQRNKGNFPGRFSGRQFSNSRSEMNVSTLELGDSALYLCASATENSYEQYFGPGTRLTVT.

This chain connects TRBV6-5 to TRBJ1-2, with 8 bases aligning to TRBD1. The CDR3 length is 13 residues. Germline CDR1 reads MNHEY; CDR2 reads SVGAGI. J gave up 8 bases and V 6 bases, and 8 bases lay outside the gene matches. The CDR3 loop reads CASSPGGVNGYTF. In nucleotides, the CDR3 is TGTGCCAGCAGCCCAGGGGGCGTAAACGGCTACACCTTC.

Written as DNA, the CDR3 is TGTGCCAGTAGAATTCTAGGTGCGGGGGAACCTAACTATGGCTACACCTTC. It encodes CASRILGAGEPNYGYTF. The chain recombines TRBV19 with TRBJ1-2; tentatively, D is TRBD1 (5 bases). This CDR3 is 17 amino acids long. Between the trimmed V and J ends, which lost 6 bases and 0 bases, there was a span of 20 bases. Germline lookup yields CDR1 LNHDA and CDR2 SQIVND (reference sequence). The variable domain in full, completed from reference TRBV19 and TRBJ1-2, reads DGGITQSPKYLFRKEGQNVTLSCEQNLNHDAMYWYRQDPGQGLRLIYYSQIVNDFQKGDIAEGYSVSREKKESFPLTVTSAQKNPTAFYLCASRILGAGEPNYGYTFGSGTRLTVV.

This clone has just one count. J is TRBJ2-7 and V is TRBV5-4; 13 bases match TRBD2. The CDR3 has 16 residues. Germline V gene lookup returns CDR1 SGHNT and CDR2 YYREEE (reference sequence). Trimming removed 4 bases from V and 10 bases from J; junction bases left unmatched: 14. The CDR3 nucleotides read TGTGCCAGCAGCCAGCTTGGGACTAGCGGGACCAGCCGACAGTACTTC. It specifies CASSQLGTSGTSRQYF.

The chain couples TRBV6-4 to TRBJ2-7; 10 positions agree with TRBD1. Trimming removed 9 bases from V and 2 bases from J; junction bases left unmatched: 7. The CDR3 sequence is 14 residues long. CDR1 is MRHNA, CDR2 SNTAGT, per germline. The CDR3 region has the DNA TGTGCCAGGTCACGAGACAGGGGGCCCTACGAGCAGTACTTC. The encoded protein is CARSRDRGPYEQYF.

V usage is TRBV7-9 and J usage is TRBJ2-2; 10 bases fit TRBD2. Losses at the gene ends were 6 bases for V and 7 bases for J; bases not matched to a gene: 11. The CDR3 runs 16 residues. Germline V gene sequence: CDR1 SEHNR, CDR2 FQNEAQ (reference sequence). The DNA for the CDR3 is TGTGCCAGCAGGCTAGCGGGAGCCTCCCGGGGCGGGGAGCTGTTTTTT. It yields the protein CASRLAGASRGGELFF.

The chain links TRBV5-3 to TRBJ1-2; D unclear. TRBV5-3 is designated an ORF whose function remains uncertain. The germline V and J ends were trimmed by 4 bases and 8 bases, with 9 bases remaining between them. There are 11 residues in the CDR3. DNA of the CDR3: TGTGCCAGAAGCCCGGGTGGCGGCTACACCTTC. Encoded protein: CARSPGGGYTF.

The rearrangement uses TRBV27 and TRBJ2-7, with D perhaps matching TRBD1 (6 bases). The CDR3 is made up of 14 amino acids. In germline, CDR1 is MNHEY, CDR2 SMNVEV (reference sequence). V was clipped by 5 bases and J by 3 bases, with 14 bases between them. CDR3 in amino acids: CASSVPGHLYEQYF. As DNA, the CDR3 is TGTGCCAGCAGTGTACCGGGACACCTCTACGAGCAGTACTTC.

This chain uses TRBV28 with TRBJ1-2, with D possibly TRBD1 on 5 matching bases. Germline loops: CDR1 MDHEN, CDR2 SYDVKM. V gave up 2 bases and J gave up 7 bases, with 17 bases separating them. The CDR3 has 15 amino acids. The CDR3: CASSLGGLRLVGYTF. The CDR3 bases are TGTGCCAGCAGTTTAGGGGGACTCCGCCTGGTTGGCTACACCTTC.